These T cell receptor beta chains were read from a single sample in a study of blood T cells in healthy people across ages. Each CDR3 protein gets one entry after TCRdb re-called the 5' RACE reads with MiXCR. The data contain roughly 800,000 distinct CDR3 sequences, 30% to 45% of them singletons. Sequences were obtained from blood. These receptors were obtained from a man aged 18 to 29 in good health. The CDR3 runs from the conserved cysteine through the conserved F or W. The order of the fields is V gene, J gene, D gene, clone size, CDR3 protein, CDR3 DNA. D genes are given only for firm matches. For some rows the clone size is stated as once, few or many, or as a class when expanded; others skip it.

>TRBV11-2|TRBJ2-3|.|.
CASSLGIGSTDTQYF
TGTGCCAGCAGCTTGGGTATCGGGAGCACAGATACGCAGTATTTT
>TRBV6-6|TRBJ1-5|.|once
CASSQLAAGSNQPQHF
TGTGCCAGCAGCCAACTTGCTGCGGGCAGTAATCAGCCCCAGCATTTT
>TRBV5-1|TRBJ2-1|.|.
CASSFTFPGTLDNEQFF
TGCGCCAGCAGCTTCACCTTCCCCGGGACCCTTGACAATGAGCAGTTCTTC
>TRBV4-3|TRBJ2-1|.|many
CASSQGWRDNEQFF
TGCGCCAGCAGCCAGGGTTGGAGGGACAATGAGCAGTTCTTC
>TRBV12-3/TRBV12-4|TRBJ2-7|.|many
CASSTNTGFEQYF
TGTGCCAGCAGTACCAATACGGGATTCGAGCAGTACTTC
>TRBV20-1|TRBJ2-1|.|many
CSASPPMIPYNEQFF
TGCAGTGCCAGCCCCCCCATGATTCCTTACAATGAGCAGTTCTTC
>TRBV10-3|TRBJ2-3|.|.
CATRTGHVDTQYF
TGTGCCACCAGGACGGGACACGTGGATACGCAGTATTTT
>TRBV4-1|TRBJ2-2|TRBD1|.
CASSQGTGQNTGELFF
TGCGCCAGCAGCCAAGGGACAGGGCAGAACACCGGGGAGCTGTTTTTT
>TRBV4-1|TRBJ2-3|.|.
CASSQGGGHGDTQYF
TGCGCCAGCAGCCAAGGAGGAGGGCATGGAGATACGCAGTATTTT
>TRBV13|TRBJ2-2|.|.
CASSQEQGGNTGELFF
TGTGCCAGCAGCCAAGAACAGGGTGGTAACACCGGGGAGCTGTTTTTT
>TRBV18|TRBJ2-7|TRBD1|many
CASSPGTASYEQYF
TGTGCCAGCAGCCCCGGGACAGCCTCCTACGAGCAGTACTTC
>TRBV24-1|TRBJ2-3|.|many
CANQRSRPDTQYF
TGTGCCAACCAGCGGTCCCGGCCAGATACGCAGTATTTT
>TRBV3-1|TRBJ2-1|.|.
CASSFDFWGGNEQFF
TGTGCCAGCAGCTTTGATTTTTGGGGCGGGAATGAGCAGTTCTTC
>TRBV5-1|TRBJ2-4|.|many
CASSLGQLAKNIQYF
TGCGCCAGCAGCTTGGGCCAGCTAGCCAAAAACATTCAGTACTTC
>TRBV30|TRBJ2-2|.|few
CAWSVLGRGVDGGELFF
TGTGCCTGGAGTGTACTAGGCAGGGGAGTAGATGGCGGGGAGCTGTTTTTT
>TRBV10-2|TRBJ1-5|.|few
CASGGGRAQHF
TGCGCCAGTGGGGGGGGTCGGGCCCAGCATTTT
>TRBV15|TRBJ1-1|TRBD1|.
CVTSSRLKLDRGRLTEAFF
TGTGTCACCAGCAGCAGGTTGAAGCTGGACAGGGGGCGTCTGACTGAAGCTTTCTTT
>TRBV29-1|TRBJ2-7|TRBD2|few
CSVLAGETYEQYF
TGCAGCGTCCTAGCGGGCGAGACCTACGAGCAGTACTTC
>TRBV5-1|TRBJ1-1|.|few
CASSILDGGTEAFF
TGCGCCAGCAGCATACTCGACGGAGGCACTGAAGCTTTCTTT
>TRBV30|TRBJ2-7|.|.
CAWSKGTLYEQYF
TGTGCCTGGAGTAAGGGGACACTATACGAGCAGTACTTC